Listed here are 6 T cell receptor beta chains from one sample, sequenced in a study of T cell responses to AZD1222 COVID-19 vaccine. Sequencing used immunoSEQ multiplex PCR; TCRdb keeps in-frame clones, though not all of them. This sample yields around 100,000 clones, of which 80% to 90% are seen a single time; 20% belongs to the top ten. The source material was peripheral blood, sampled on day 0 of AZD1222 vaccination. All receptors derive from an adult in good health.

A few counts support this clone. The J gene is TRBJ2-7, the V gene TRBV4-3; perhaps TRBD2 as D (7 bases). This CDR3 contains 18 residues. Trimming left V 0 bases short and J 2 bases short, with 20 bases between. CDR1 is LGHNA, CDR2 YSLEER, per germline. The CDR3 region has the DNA TGCGCCAGCAGCCAAGATAGGTGGGAGGGGGGCCTTCCCTACGAGCAGTACTTC. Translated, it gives CASSQDRWEGGLPYEQYF.

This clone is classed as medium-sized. The CDR3, as DNA: TGTGCCAGCAGTGAGTTTCCAGGGGGCGCTGACATTCAGTACTTC. Its translation is CASSEFPGGADIQYF. The chain links TRBV2 to TRBJ2-4; 8 bases map to TRBD1. This CDR3 is built from 15 residues. Germline values: CDR1 SNHLY, CDR2 FYNNEI. The V segment lost 3 bases and the J segment 8 bases; nucleotides outside the gene matches: 9.

The CDR3 sequence is CASSEGSGGNEQFF. CDR3 DNA: TGTGCCAGCAGTGAGGGCAGCGGGGGCAATGAGCAGTTCTTC. This rearrangement joins TRBV2 to TRBJ2-1; 8 bases align to TRBD2. The germline V gene has CDR1 SNHLY and CDR2 FYNNEI. The CDR3 totals 14 residues. With V trimmed by 3 bases and J by 6 bases, 4 bases remained unmatched. Filled out from reference TRBV2 and TRBJ2-1, the complete variable domain reads EPEVTQTPSHQVTQMGQEVILRCVPISNHLYFYWYRQILGQKVEFLVSFYNNEISEKSEIFDDQFSVERPDGSNFTLKIRSTKLEDSAMYFCASSEGSGGNEQFFGPGTRLTVL.

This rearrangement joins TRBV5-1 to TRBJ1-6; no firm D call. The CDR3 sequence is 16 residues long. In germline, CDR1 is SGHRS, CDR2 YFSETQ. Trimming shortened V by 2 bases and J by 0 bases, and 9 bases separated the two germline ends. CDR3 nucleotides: TGCGCCAGCAGCTTCGACGTAAGCTCCTATAATTCACCCCTCCACTTT. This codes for CASSFDVSSYNSPLHF.

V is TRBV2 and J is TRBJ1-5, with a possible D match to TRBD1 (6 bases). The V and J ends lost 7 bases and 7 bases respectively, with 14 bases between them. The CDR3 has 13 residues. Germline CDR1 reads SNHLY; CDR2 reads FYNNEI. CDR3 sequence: CASTRGDQQPQHF. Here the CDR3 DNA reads TGTGCCAGCACGAGGGGGGACCAACAGCCCCAGCATTTT.

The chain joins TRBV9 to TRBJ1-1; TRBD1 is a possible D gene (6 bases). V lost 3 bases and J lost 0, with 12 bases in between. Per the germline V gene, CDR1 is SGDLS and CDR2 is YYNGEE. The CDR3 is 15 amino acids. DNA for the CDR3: TGTGCCAGCAGCGCCCGGGACAACATGAACACTGAAGCTTTCTTT. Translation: CASSARDNMNTEAFF.